This record looks at one T cell receptor (beta chain) sequence and its context. Its antigen is not yet known. No much larger clone is present one base from it, and per-base qualities are unavailable. Patient enrollment in ICON started in the first half of 2016, and the final patient was enrolled in 2018. Fresh tumor and matched uninvolved tissue for in-depth immune analyses, including TCR sequencing, were collected from a subcohort of approximately 81 patients. No cell sorting was done, and TCR sequencing was instead run on DNA isolated from bulk tissue. TCR sequencing with the immunoSEQ assay provided the T-cell fraction in tumor and uninvolved lung tissue. The paper's data handling went like this. For survival analysis, patients were divided into high (upper tertile) and low (lower two tertiles) T-cell fraction groups, which were compared by log-rank test. A signed-rank test was used to check for differences in T-cell fraction between paired tumor and uninvolved lung. In its TCRdb copy, this immuneACCESS table keeps in-frame sequences only and misses some clones. Where compared with another copy, unresolved V genes explain less than half of these, and the others have no known cause. The V and J calls and clone size are taken from that table; D and trimming were inferred from the DNA. This sample comprises about 12,000 clones, 70% to 90% of them detected only once. The top ten constitute around 3.8% of the sample.

This sample was included in a study of tumor-infiltrating lymphocytes in localized non-small cell lung cancer (dated by TCRdb to the early 2020s). Background on the whole study: The cohort covered several histologies, both smokers and never-smokers, and patients whose samples were collected after neoadjuvant chemotherapy. Each patient contributed resected tumor tissue and uninvolved lung tissue from the same patient, described as non-adjacent to the tumor. The overall ICON cohort comprised fewer than 170 surgical patients with localized non-small cell lung cancer whose tumors were resected. A total of 55 patients were part of the paired comparison of immunoSEQ T-cell fraction between tumor and uninvolved lung. Flow cytometry, multiplex immunofluorescence, RNA-seq, exome sequencing and proteomics were applied to the same patients as TCR sequencing, which was one of several integrated assays. Broad study findings and their caveats: Because different assays used different pieces of the same tissue, intratumor heterogeneity could not be separated from technical variation. The TCR-derived T-cell fraction showed no difference between the flow cytometry-defined immunotypes IM1 (good prognosis) and IM2 (poor prognosis). Higher T cell infiltration in tumors than in uninvolved lung tissue was supported by TCRbeta sequencing, consistent with immunofluorescence CD3 counts. Since assay coverage differed from patient to patient depending on how much tissue was available, TCR sequencing was done for only a subset of the cohort.

The CDR3 contains 15 residues, cysteine and phenylalanine counted. Just the 45-base CDR3 DNA is kept, in frame starting at base 1. The germline V gene yields MNHNS for CDR1 and SASEGT for CDR2. From V the trimming removes 3 bases and from J it removes 7 bases, while the gene matches leave 8 bases of the junction unaccounted for. This clonotype originated in a human donor with non-small cell lung cancer. The sequence is built from TRBV6-1 and TRBJ2-7, with 11 bases aligning to TRBD2. Input material: uninvolved lung tissue not adjacent to the tumor. CDR3 loop: CASSDISGGAGEQYF. The DNA sequence is given as TGTGCCAGCAGTGACATTAGCGGGGGGGCCGGGGAGCAGTACTTC.